This entry lists 13 T cell receptor beta chains sequenced from one sample in a study of cytomegalovirus exposure and HLA in healthy donors. PCR was performed using 60 Vbeta and 13 Jbeta primers. Clones were sequenced by immunoSEQ multiplex PCR, and TCRdb holds only the in-frame ones, with some missing. Here the sample spans 95,000 to 150,000 clones, around 84% being singletons. Specimen: PBMCs. All receptors derive from a man younger than 35 in good health and CMV-seronegative.

The rearrangement joins TRBV6-6 to TRBJ2-7, with 7 bases matching TRBD1. The V gene's germline CDR1 is MNHNY and CDR2 SVGAGI (reference sequence). This CDR3 region has 15 residues. V trimming: 7 bases; J trimming: 9 bases; junction bases outside the gene matches: 18. The CDR3, as DNA: TGTGCCAGCACCCTCGGTGGAGAGGGGGCCCCACCGCAGTACTTC. This sequence encodes CASTLGGEGAPPQYF.

This chain uses TRBV11-1 with TRBJ1-5; possible D gene TRBD1, 6 bases. This CDR3 comprises 17 residues. Germline CDR1 is SGHAT and CDR2 is FQDESV (reference sequence). V was shortened by 7 bases and J by 0 bases, with 19 bases between the two germline ends. The CDR3 nucleotides read TGTGCCAGCAACCTGTGGAGGACAGCCGATAGCAATCAGCCCCAGCATTTT. Translating it yields CASNLWRTADSNQPQHF.

As for this clone: At one end the junction does not follow the germline gene, possibly because of a read error. V gene TRBV7-9 combines with J gene TRBJ1-1, with 8 bases matching TRBD1. Germline V gene sequence: CDR1 SEHNR, CDR2 FQNEAQ (reference sequence). The CDR3 sequence is 11 residues long. DNA for the CDR3: TGTTCCAGCAGCTTAGCGACAGGGGCGCTCTTT. Protein product: CSSSLATGALF. Based on the CDR3 plus reference TRBV7-9 and TRBJ1-1, the full variable domain is DTGVSQNPRHKITKRGQNVTFRCDPISEHNRLYWYRQTLGQGPEFLTYFQNEAQLEKSRLLSDRFSAERPKGSFSTLEIQRTEQGDSAMYLCSSSLATGALFGQGTRLTVV.

CDR3 loop: CASSRDRGISGNTIYF. CDR3 nucleotides: TGTGCCAGCAGTCGCGACCGAGGAATCAGTGGAAACACCATATATTTT. The chain combines TRBV28 with TRBJ1-3; D call uncertain. The germline CDR1 and CDR2 sequences are MDHEN and SYDVKM. The germline V and J ends were trimmed by 5 bases and 3 bases, with 17 bases remaining between them. There are 16 residues in the CDR3.

This sequence joins TRBV7-9 and TRBJ2-2; 11 positions agree with TRBD2. The CDR3 spans 17 residues. Per the germline V gene, CDR1 is SEHNR and CDR2 is FQNEAQ (reference sequence). V gave up 5 bases and J gave up 4 bases; unmatched junction bases: 9. The CDR3 DNA is TGTGCCAGCAGCCCGCTCTCGGGACTAGCGGTCACCGGGGAGCTGTTTTTT. Residues: CASSPLSGLAVTGELFF. Combining the CDR3 with reference TRBV7-9 and TRBJ2-2 gives the whole variable domain DTGVSQNPRHKITKRGQNVTFRCDPISEHNRLYWYRQTLGQGPEFLTYFQNEAQLEKSRLLSDRFSAERPKGSFSTLEIQRTEQGDSAMYLCASSPLSGLAVTGELFFGEGSRLTVL.

The chain is built from TRBV11-2 and TRBJ2-1, with 9 bases fitting TRBD1. Unmatched junction bases numbered 16, after V lost 0 bases and J lost 4 bases. There are 20 residues in the CDR3. In germline, CDR1 is SGHAT, CDR2 FQNNGV. CDR3 coding DNA: TGTGCCAGCAGCTTAGAGGGGACAGGGAAAGGGTTTGGGTTTTACAATGAGCAGTTCTTC. It translates to CASSLEGTGKGFGFYNEQFF.

V gene TRBV6-5 combines with J gene TRBJ2-3; D not resolved. The CDR3 contains 13 residues. V lost 7 bases to trimming and J lost 3 bases, with 11 bases between them. From germline, CDR1 is MNHEY and CDR2 SVGAGI. In DNA form, the CDR3 reads TGTGCCAGCAAGGAGACCCTAACAGATACGCAGTATTTT. Translating gives CASKETLTDTQYF.

This chain connects TRBV2 to TRBJ1-2, with D hard to call. Germline CDR1 reads SNHLY; CDR2 reads FYNNEI. V lost 4 bases and J lost 5, with 14 bases in between. The CDR3 is made up of 14 amino acids. CDR3 bases: TGTGCCAGCAGTGTAACTCCGCTGGTTTATGGCTACACCTTC. It specifies CASSVTPLVYGYTF.

This clone is a singleton in its sample. V is TRBV2 and J is TRBJ2-5, with TRBD2 matching 8 bases. V was pared by 7 bases and J by 1 base, with 8 bases of the junction left unmatched. The germline V gene has CDR1 SNHLY and CDR2 FYNNEI. This CDR3 region has 15 residues. The CDR3 loop reads CASKWGGGSQETQYF. The CDR3, as DNA: TGTGCCAGCAAATGGGGCGGGGGGAGCCAAGAGACCCAGTACTTC.

This sequence joins TRBV7-9 and TRBJ2-2, with 7 nucleotides matching TRBD1. The germline gives CDR1 SEHNR, CDR2 FQNEAQ (reference sequence). The CDR3 covers 16 residues. Germline trimming cut 1 base from V and 4 bases from J; bases unmatched to any gene: 6. The CDR3, as DNA: TGTGCCAGCAGCTTAGGTCGGACAGGAGGCACCGGGGAGCTGTTTTTT. This codes for CASSLGRTGGTGELFF. The full variable domain, in which reference TRBV7-9 and TRBJ2-2 provide the parts outside the CDR3, is DTGVSQNPRHKITKRGQNVTFRCDPISEHNRLYWYRQTLGQGPEFLTYFQNEAQLEKSRLLSDRFSAERPKGSFSTLEIQRTEQGDSAMYLCASSLGRTGGTGELFFGEGSRLTVL.

The gene calls are TRBV5-1 and TRBJ2-5; perhaps TRBD2 as D (6 bases). Germline CDR1 is SGHRS and CDR2 is YFSETQ. The CDR3 has 14 amino acids. V lost 5 bases, J lost 8 bases, and 19 bases lay in between. The CDR3, as DNA: TGCGCCAGCAGTAAGGACTACCGTCAAAGTACCCAGTACTTC. Its protein is CASSKDYRQSTQYF.

This chain joins TRBV19 and TRBJ1-5; a possible D gene is TRBD1 (5 bases). Trimming cost V 6 bases and J 4 bases, with 16 bases left between them. The CDR3 extends over 15 amino acids. Germline-derived CDR1 and CDR2 are LNHDA and SQIVND (reference sequence). Here the CDR3 DNA reads TGTGCCAGTAGCCCTGGGGGGGAGCCAAATCAGCCCCAGCATTTT. Translation gives CASSPGGEPNQPQHF.

This clone occurred once. The V and J genes are TRBV19 and TRBJ1-5, with TRBD1 identical over 8 bases. The CDR3 is 14 residues long. The germline CDR1 and CDR2 sequences are LNHDA and SQIVND (reference sequence). V lost 6 bases to trimming and J lost 9 bases; unmatched junction nucleotides: 10. For the CDR3, the DNA is TGTGCCAGTAGCCGGGGGCAGGGGGCGAGGCCCCAGCATTTT. Translation gives CASSRGQGARPQHF.